The 16 T cell receptor beta chains listed next were all sequenced from one sample in a study of shared clonotypes between healthy human individuals. The protocol was immunoSEQ multiplex PCR, while the TCRdb copy is restricted to in-frame clones and leaves out a portion. The data contain over 300,000 clones, roughly 91% of them singletons. The specimen sequenced was memory CD8+ T cells sorted from blood. Subset specified: CD45RO+ cells pooled with CCR7-negative TemRA cells. Receptors originate from a man aged 18 to 35 in good health.

The chain employs TRBV9 and TRBJ1-2; unclear D gene. Looked up from germline, CDR1 is SGDLS and CDR2 is YYNGEE. This CDR3 is built from 13 residues. V lost 3 bases to trimming and J lost 4 bases, with 10 bases between them. CDR3 DNA: TGTGCCAGCAGCGATCCATACGGCTATGGCTACACCTTC. Protein sequence: CASSDPYGYGYTF.

This rearrangement joins TRBV6-5 to TRBJ1-6; D possibly corresponds to TRBD1 (5 bases). Germline V gene data show CDR1 as MNHEY and CDR2 as SVGAGI. The CDR3 extends over 15 amino acids. The V end lost 7 bases, the J end lost 2 bases, and 12 bases lay between the germline ends. CDR3 nucleotide sequence: TGTGCCAGCAATGAGGTGGGACCCTATAATTCACCCCTCCACTTT. Protein: CASNEVGPYNSPLHF.

The chain carries TRBV7-9 and TRBJ2-4; 10 bases line up with TRBD1. This CDR3 has 16 amino acids. J gave up 5 bases and V 4 bases, and 8 bases lay outside the gene matches. Germline lookup yields CDR1 SEHNR and CDR2 FQNEAQ (reference sequence). The DNA of the CDR3 is TGTGCCAGCAGCTCCACCCCCGGGACAGGGGAAAACATTCAGTACTTC. Residues: CASSSTPGTGENIQYF.

For this clone: One end of the junction fails to match germline, which may point to a read error. The sample carries other DNA sequences with the same CDR3. The J gene is TRBJ2-1, the V gene TRBV5-4; D unresolved. This CDR3 is built from 15 residues. Germline lookup yields CDR1 SGHNT and CDR2 YYREEE (reference sequence). The CDR3 region has the DNA TGCGCCAGCAGCCTGGGTCTAAACTCCTACAATGAGCAGTTCTTC. This encodes CASSLGLNSYNEQFF.

The CDR3 DNA sequence: TGTGCCAGCAGTTGGGGGGAACCTCTGGGCGAGCAGTACTTC. Residues: CASSWGEPLGEQYF. The chain combines TRBV6-5 with TRBJ2-7; weak D call: TRBD2 (6 bases). The CDR3 is 14 residues long. Germline V gene sequence: CDR1 MNHEY, CDR2 SVGAGI. Trimming pared 4 bases from V and 6 bases from J, leaving 16 bases between.

This clone was seen repeatedly, ten times or more. The J gene is TRBJ2-3, the V gene TRBV9, with TRBD2 as a possible D gene (6 bases). The CDR3 is 13 residues long. Germline V gene lookup returns CDR1 SGDLS and CDR2 YYNGEE. V lost 1 base and J lost 4, with 7 bases in between. The CDR3 protein is CASSVWGADTQYF. Here the CDR3 DNA reads TGTGCCAGCAGCGTATGGGGGGCAGATACGCAGTATTTT. Full variable domain (rest looked up from reference TRBV9 and TRBJ2-3): DSGVTQTPKHLITATGQRVTLRCSPRSGDLSVYWYQQSLDQGLQFLIQYYNGEERAKGNILERFSAQQFPDLHSELNLSSLELGDSALYFCASSVWGADTQYFGPGTRLTVL.

The V call is TRBV6-1, the J call TRBJ2-3, with 10 bases aligning to TRBD2. V shed 0 bases and J 8 bases; nucleotides not matched to a gene: 8. The CDR3 sequence is 16 residues long. Germline CDR1 reads MNHNS; CDR2 reads SASEGT. The CDR3 spells CASSEAASGSFGTQYF. The CDR3 DNA follows: TGTGCCAGCAGTGAAGCCGCTAGCGGGAGTTTCGGTACGCAGTATTTT.

This chain connects TRBV6-1 to TRBJ1-5; TRBD1 aligns across 8 bases. The CDR3 length is 14 residues. From germline, CDR1 is MNHNS and CDR2 SASEGT. The J segment lost 1 base and the V segment lost 8 bases, leaving 4 bases of the junction unmatched. The CDR3 DNA is TGTGCCAGCGGGTGGACAGGGAGCAATCAGCCCCAGCATTTT. This translates into CASGWTGSNQPQHF.

V and J are TRBV6-5 and TRBJ2-2, with D maybe TRBD1 (5 bases). Germline V lookup: CDR1 MNHEY, CDR2 SVGAGI. The CDR3 covers 13 residues. Trimming removed 11 bases from V and 4 bases from J, with 14 bases in between. In DNA form, the CDR3 reads TGTGCCGCATACGGACACGGCACCGGGGAGCTGTTTTTT. Its protein product is CAAYGHGTGELFF.

This chain connects TRBV7-9 to TRBJ2-1; the D is unclear. CDR1 and CDR2 from the germline V gene are SEHNR and FQNEAQ (reference sequence). This CDR3 comprises 13 residues. V was clipped by 0 bases and J by 9 bases, with 9 bases between them. The CDR3 coding sequence is TGTGCCAGCAGCTTAGCGCTGGCCATTGAGCAGTTCTTC. Protein sequence: CASSLALAIEQFF.

This sequence joins TRBV30 and TRBJ1-1, with 10 bases identical to TRBD1. The length of the CDR3 is 16 residues. CDR1 and CDR2 (germline): GTSNPN, SVGIG (reference sequence). Trimming cost V 1 base and J 0 bases; bases outside gene matches: 5. This CDR3 is CAWSAGDRGMNTEAFF. In nucleotides, the CDR3 is TGTGCCTGGAGTGCCGGGGACAGGGGAATGAACACTGAAGCTTTCTTT.

The V call is TRBV7-9, the J call TRBJ2-5; 8 nucleotides match TRBD1. Trimming removed 5 bases from V and 2 bases from J; junction bases left unmatched: 7. The CDR3 has 15 amino acids. Germline loops: CDR1 SEHNR, CDR2 FQNEAQ (reference sequence). The CDR3 bases are TGTGCCAGCAGCCTGGCCGGACAGGGACAAGAGACCCAGTACTTC. Encoded protein: CASSLAGQGQETQYF.

The V gene is TRBV4-1, the J gene TRBJ1-4, with D unclear. Per the germline V gene, CDR1 is MGHRA and CDR2 is YSYEKL. The CDR3 is 11 residues long. V gave up 1 base and J gave up 7 bases, with 1 base separating them. Written as DNA, the CDR3 is TGCGCCAGCAGCCAAGTTGAAAAACTGTTTTTT. Protein sequence: CASSQVEKLFF.

The chain joins TRBV11-3 to TRBJ2-7; the D gene is possibly TRBD1 (6 bases). The CDR3 is made up of 14 amino acids. Trimming took off 3 bases at V and 5 bases at J, with 14 bases between the two ends. Germline V gives CDR1 SGHNT, CDR2 YENEEA. CDR3 amino acids: CASSFGGGFNEQYF. CDR3 nucleotide sequence: TGTGCCAGCAGCTTTGGTGGGGGCTTCAACGAGCAGTACTTC.

CDR3 nucleotide sequence: TGTGCCAGCAGTTTATCGAGGGGGGAGCAGTACTTC. Translated, it gives CASSLSRGEQYF. V is TRBV27 and J is TRBJ2-7, with D perhaps matching TRBD1 (6 bases). V gave up 0 bases and J gave up 7 bases, with 7 bases separating them. Germline-derived CDR1 and CDR2 are MNHEY and SMNVEV (reference sequence). CDR3 length: 12 amino acids.

The V gene is TRBV5-1, the J gene TRBJ2-3; D is perhaps TRBD1 or TRBD2 (6 bases each). V was trimmed by 3 bases and J by 4 bases, leaving 12 bases between them. The CDR3 extends over 14 amino acids. Per germline, CDR1 SGHRS and CDR2 YFSETQ. The chain's CDR3 is CASSYPGAADTQYF. In DNA form, the CDR3 reads TGCGCCAGCAGCTATCCGGGGGCGGCAGATACGCAGTATTTT.